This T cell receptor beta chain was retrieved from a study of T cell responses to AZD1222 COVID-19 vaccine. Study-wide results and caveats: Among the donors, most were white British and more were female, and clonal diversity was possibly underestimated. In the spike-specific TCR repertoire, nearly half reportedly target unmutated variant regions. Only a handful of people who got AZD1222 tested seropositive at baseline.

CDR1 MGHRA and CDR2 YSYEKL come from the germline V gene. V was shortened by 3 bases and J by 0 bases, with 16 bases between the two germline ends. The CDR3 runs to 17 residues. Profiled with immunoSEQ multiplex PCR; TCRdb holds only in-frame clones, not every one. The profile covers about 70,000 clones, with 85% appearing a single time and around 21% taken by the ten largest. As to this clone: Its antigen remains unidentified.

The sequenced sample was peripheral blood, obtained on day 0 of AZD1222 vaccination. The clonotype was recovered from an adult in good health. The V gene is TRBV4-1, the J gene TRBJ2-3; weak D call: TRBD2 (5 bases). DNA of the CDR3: TGCGCCAGCAGCCAGGCTAGCTCTCCTCCTAGCACAGATACGCAGTATTTT. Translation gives CASSQASSPPSTDTQYF.